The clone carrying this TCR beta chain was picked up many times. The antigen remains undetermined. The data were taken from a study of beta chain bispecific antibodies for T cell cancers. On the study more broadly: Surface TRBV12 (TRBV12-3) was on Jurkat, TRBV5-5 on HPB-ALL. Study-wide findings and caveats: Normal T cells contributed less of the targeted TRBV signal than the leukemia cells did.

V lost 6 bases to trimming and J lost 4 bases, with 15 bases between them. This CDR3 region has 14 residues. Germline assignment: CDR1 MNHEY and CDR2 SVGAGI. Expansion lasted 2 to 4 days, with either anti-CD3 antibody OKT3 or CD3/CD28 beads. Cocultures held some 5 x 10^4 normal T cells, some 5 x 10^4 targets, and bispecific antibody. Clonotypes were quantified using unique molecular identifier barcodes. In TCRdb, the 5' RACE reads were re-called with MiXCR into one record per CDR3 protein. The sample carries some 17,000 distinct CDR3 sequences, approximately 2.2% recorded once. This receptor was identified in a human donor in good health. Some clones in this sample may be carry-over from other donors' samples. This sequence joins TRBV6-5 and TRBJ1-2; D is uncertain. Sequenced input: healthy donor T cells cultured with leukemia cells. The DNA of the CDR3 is TGTGCCAGCAGAGAAAGGACTCTACCCTATGGCTACACCTTC. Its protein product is CASRERTLPYGYTF.